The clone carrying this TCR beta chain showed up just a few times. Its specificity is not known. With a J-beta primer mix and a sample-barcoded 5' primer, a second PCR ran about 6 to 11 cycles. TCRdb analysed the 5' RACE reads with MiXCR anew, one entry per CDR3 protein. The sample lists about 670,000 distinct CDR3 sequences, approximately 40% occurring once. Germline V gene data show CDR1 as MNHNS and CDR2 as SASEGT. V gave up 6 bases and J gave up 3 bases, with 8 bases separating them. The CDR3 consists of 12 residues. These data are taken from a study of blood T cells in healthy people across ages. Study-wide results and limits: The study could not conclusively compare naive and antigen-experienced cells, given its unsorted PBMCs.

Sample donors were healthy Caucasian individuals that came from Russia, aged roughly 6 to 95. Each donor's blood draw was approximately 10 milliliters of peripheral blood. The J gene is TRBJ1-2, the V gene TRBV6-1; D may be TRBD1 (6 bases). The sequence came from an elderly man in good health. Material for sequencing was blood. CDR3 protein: CASREGDYGYTF. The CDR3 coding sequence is TGTGCCAGCAGGGAGGGGGACTATGGCTACACCTTC.